This paragraph reports one T cell receptor beta chain. Its antigen is still unknown. The entry originates in a study of shared clonotypes between healthy human individuals. Every one of the donors was a Caucasian adult that lived in Nashville, Tennessee. Sequencing was performed with immunoSEQ multiplex PCR; in TCRdb, only in-frame clones are kept and a portion is missing. Of some 1,600,000 clones listed, 95% to 99% were seen once; the top ten hold roughly 0.45%. Germline CDR1 is SEHNR and CDR2 is FQNEAQ (reference sequence). The CDR3 runs to 13 residues. J lost 6 bases, V lost 4 bases, and 5 bases had no gene match. General observations from the study: The genetic and exposure-history diversity represented was limited by few donors.

The sample comprised naive CD4+ T cells sorted from blood. Subset meaning: CD45RA+ positively selected. The V and J genes are TRBV7-9 and TRBJ2-7, with TRBD1 matching over 8 bases. The TCR was taken from a young man in good health. The DNA for the CDR3 is TGTGCCAGCAGCTCTAGACAGGGGAGCGAGCAGTACTTC. It codes for CASSSRQGSEQYF. Based on the CDR3 plus reference TRBV7-9 and TRBJ2-7, the full variable domain is DTGVSQNPRHKITKRGQNVTFRCDPISEHNRLYWYRQTLGQGPEFLTYFQNEAQLEKSRLLSDRFSAERPKGSFSTLEIQRTEQGDSAMYLCASSSRQGSEQYFGPGTRLTVT.